Here is one TCR beta chain with its context. V shed 5 bases and J shed 5 bases, with 13 bases lying between them. The CDR3 sequence is 13 residues long. Germline loops: CDR1 LGHDT, CDR2 YNNKEL (reference sequence). The data originate from a study of T cell responses to AZD1222 COVID-19 vaccine. The repertoire was sequenced with immunoSEQ multiplex PCR; TCRdb's copy has only in-frame clones and lacks some. The repertoire holds approximately 150,000 clones, with roughly 87% as singletons. This TCR was sampled from an adult who received the AZD1222 COVID-19 vaccine. The rearrangement links TRBV3-1 (or the pseudogene TRBV3-2) to TRBJ2-7, with D possibly being TRBD1 or TRBD2 (7 bases each). The sequenced sample was peripheral blood, obtained 28 days after the second AZD1222 dose. CDR3 nucleotide sequence: TGTGCCAGCAGCGAGGGAGGGGGCCACGAGCAGTACTTC. Residues: CASSEGGGHEQYF.